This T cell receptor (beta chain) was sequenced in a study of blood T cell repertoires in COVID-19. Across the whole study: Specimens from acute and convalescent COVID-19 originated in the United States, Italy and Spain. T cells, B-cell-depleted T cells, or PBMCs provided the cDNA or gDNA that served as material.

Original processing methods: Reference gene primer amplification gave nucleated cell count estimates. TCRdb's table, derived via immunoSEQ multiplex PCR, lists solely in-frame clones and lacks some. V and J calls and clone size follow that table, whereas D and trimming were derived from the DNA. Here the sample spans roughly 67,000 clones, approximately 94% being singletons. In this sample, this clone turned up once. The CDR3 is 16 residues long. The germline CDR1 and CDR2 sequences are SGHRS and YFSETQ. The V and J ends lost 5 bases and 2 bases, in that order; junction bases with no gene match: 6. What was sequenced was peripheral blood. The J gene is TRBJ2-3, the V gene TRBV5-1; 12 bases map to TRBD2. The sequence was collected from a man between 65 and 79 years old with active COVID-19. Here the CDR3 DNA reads TGCGCCAGCAGTTCGGGACTAGCGGGCCCCACAGATACGCAGTATTTT. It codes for CASSSGLAGPTDTQYF.